This T cell receptor (beta chain) was observed in a study of blood T cell repertoires in COVID-19. Study-level background: In each case, the material was cDNA or gDNA derived from T cells, B-cell-depleted T cells, or PBMCs.

Profiling relied on immunoSEQ multiplex PCR, and the TCRdb table lists in-frame clones only, not all of them. In the table there are around 500,000 clones, about 85% of which are singletons. The origin of this receptor is an older woman who had recovered from COVID-19. The sequencing input was PBMCs or T cells enriched from blood (not recorded which).

The CDR3 sequence is CASITGGASYGYTF. The CDR3 coding sequence is TGTGCCAGCATCACCGGGGGGGCTAGCTATGGCTACACCTTC. The rearrangement links TRBV6-5 to TRBJ1-2; maybe TRBD1 (6 bases). With 7 bases removed from V and 4 bases from J, the gap between germline ends came to 16 bases. The CDR3 extends over 14 amino acids. Germline lookup yields CDR1 MNHEY and CDR2 SVGAGI.